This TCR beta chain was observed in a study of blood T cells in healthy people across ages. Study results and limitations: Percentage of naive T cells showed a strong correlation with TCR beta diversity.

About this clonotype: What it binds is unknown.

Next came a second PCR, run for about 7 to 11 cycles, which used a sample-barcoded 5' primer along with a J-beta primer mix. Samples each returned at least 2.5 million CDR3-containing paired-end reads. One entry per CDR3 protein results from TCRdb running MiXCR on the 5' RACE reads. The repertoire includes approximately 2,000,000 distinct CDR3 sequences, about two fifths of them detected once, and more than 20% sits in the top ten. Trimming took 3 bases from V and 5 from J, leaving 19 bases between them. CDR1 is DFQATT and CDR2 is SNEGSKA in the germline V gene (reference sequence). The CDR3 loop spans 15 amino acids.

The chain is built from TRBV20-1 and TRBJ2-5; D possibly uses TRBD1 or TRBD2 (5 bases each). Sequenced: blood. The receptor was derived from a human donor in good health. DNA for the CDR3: TGCAGTGCTAGGGTACCGGGACCCAGGGTCGAGACCCAGTACTTC. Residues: CSARVPGPRVETQYF.